The sequence of this T cell receptor (beta chain) was determined in a study of blood T cell repertoires in COVID-19. Study-wide background: Both acute and convalescent COVID-19 samples were obtained from the United States, Italy and Spain. T cells, B-cell-depleted T cells, or PBMCs provided the cDNA or gDNA that served as material.

This clone came up once. Original processing methods: Amplification of reference gene primers provided the estimated nucleated cell counts. TCRdb keeps only in-frame clones here, not all; method: immunoSEQ multiplex PCR. V and J calls and clone size are given by that table; D and trimming were obtained from the DNA. The repertoire holds some 230,000 clones, with around 84% as singletons. The specimen sequenced was peripheral blood. The TCR sequence derives from a man in his fifties or sixties who had recovered from COVID-19.

The DNA for the CDR3 is TGTGCCAGCAGCTTGGGGACAAGCAATCAGCCCCAGCATTTT. Translation: CASSLGTSNQPQHF. The rearrangement joins TRBV5-5 to TRBJ1-5; D perhaps matches TRBD1 (5 bases). The V gene's germline CDR1 is SGHKS and CDR2 YYEKEE (reference sequence). This CDR3 comprises 14 residues. V was clipped by 0 bases and J by 1 base, with 5 bases between them.